This TCR beta chain originates from a study of spatial heterogeneity in lung cancer. This clonotype was seen repeatedly, ten times or more. Its antigen is unknown. This beta chain is a stray sequence in a library constructed for alpha chains; its clone size is not meaningful. As for time point: sample taken at primary tumor resection. Tumor, nontumor lung or frozen PBMC supplied whole RNA that was sequenced unsorted. The CDR3 is 14 amino acids. Germline values: CDR1 MNHEY, CDR2 SVGAGI. V was cut by 3 bases and J by 4 bases, with 9 bases left in between. Unique molecular identifiers tagged every individual TCR cDNA molecule. Via MiXCR, TCRdb re-called the 5' RACE reads, giving one row per CDR3 protein. The table includes around 18,000 distinct CDR3 sequences, 5.8% detected once. Overall study results and limits: Estimated coverage of tumor T cells was around 6.9% for alpha and about 13% for beta chains. Mutation counts in tumors were tracked by counts of expanded intratumoral alpha and beta TCRs.

The specimen comprised lung tumor tissue, sampled at surgery. V usage is TRBV6-5 and J usage is TRBJ2-2; D uncertain. This sequence was found in a female donor with early-stage non-small cell lung cancer. The DNA for the CDR3 is TGTGCCAGCAGTTATTCCGGCATCACCGGGGAGCTGTTTTTT. This encodes CASSYSGITGELFF.